This TCR beta chain was recorded in a study of blood T cells in healthy people across ages. A sample-barcoded 5' primer and a J-beta primer mix were used in a second PCR of about 7 to 12 cycles. Using its own MiXCR run on the 5' RACE reads, TCRdb lists one record per CDR3 protein. The sample carries approximately 780,000 distinct CDR3 sequences, approximately 24% recorded once. PBMCs were isolated at a quantity of at least 7 million per sample. This sample was shared with a second study, whose subject was T cells of mothers and their children.

This TCR was sampled from a boy aged 5-17 years in good health. Sequenced sample: blood.

The CDR3 region has the DNA TGTGCCAGCAGTTTATGGGGGCCAGTCGGCGAAAAACTGTTTTTT. It is translated as CASSLWGPVGEKLFF. The gene calls are TRBV27 and TRBJ1-4; tentatively, D is TRBD1 (6 bases). V was cut by 1 base and J by 8 bases, with 14 bases left in between. The germline CDR1 and CDR2 sequences are MNHEY and SMNVEV (reference sequence). The CDR3 is made up of 15 amino acids.